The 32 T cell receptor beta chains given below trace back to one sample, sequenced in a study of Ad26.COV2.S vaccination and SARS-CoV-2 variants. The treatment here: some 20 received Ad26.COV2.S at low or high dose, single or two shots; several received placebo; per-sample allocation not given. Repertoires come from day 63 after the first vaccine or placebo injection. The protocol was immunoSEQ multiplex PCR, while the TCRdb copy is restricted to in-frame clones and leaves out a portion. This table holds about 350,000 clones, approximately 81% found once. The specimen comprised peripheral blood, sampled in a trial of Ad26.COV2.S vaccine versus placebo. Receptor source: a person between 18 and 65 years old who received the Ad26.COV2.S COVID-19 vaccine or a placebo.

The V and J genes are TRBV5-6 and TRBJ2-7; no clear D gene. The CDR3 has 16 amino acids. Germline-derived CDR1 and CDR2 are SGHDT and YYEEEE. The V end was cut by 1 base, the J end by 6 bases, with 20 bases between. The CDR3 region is CASSLRWLAEASEQYF. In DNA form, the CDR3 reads TGTGCCAGCAGCTTGAGGTGGTTGGCCGAGGCTAGCGAGCAGTACTTC.

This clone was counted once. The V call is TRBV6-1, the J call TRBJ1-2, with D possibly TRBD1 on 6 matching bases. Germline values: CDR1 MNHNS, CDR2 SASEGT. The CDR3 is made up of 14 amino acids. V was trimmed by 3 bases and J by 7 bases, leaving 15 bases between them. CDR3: CASSETGTLGGYTF. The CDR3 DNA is TGTGCCAGCAGTGAGACAGGAACCCTGGGTGGCTACACCTTC.

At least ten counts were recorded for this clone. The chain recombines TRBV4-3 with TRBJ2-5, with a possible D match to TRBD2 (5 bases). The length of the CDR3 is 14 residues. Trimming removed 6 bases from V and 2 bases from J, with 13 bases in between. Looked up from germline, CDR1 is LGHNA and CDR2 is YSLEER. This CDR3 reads CASSYAGAQETQYF. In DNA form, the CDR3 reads TGCGCCAGCAGTTATGCGGGTGCTCAAGAGACCCAGTACTTC.

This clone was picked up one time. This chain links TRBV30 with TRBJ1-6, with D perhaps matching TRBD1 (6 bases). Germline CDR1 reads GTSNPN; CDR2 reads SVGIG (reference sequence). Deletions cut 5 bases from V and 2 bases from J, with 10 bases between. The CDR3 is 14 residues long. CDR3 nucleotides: TGTGCCTGGGCAAACAGGGCCTATAATTCACCCCTCCACTTT. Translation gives CAWANRAYNSPLHF.

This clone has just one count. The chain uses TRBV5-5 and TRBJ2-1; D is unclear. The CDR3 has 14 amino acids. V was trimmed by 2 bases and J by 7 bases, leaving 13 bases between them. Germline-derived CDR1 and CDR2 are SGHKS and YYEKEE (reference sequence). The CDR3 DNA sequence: TGTGCCAGCAGCTTAGCAGCTTGGGAAAATGAGCAGTTCTTC. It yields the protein CASSLAAWENEQFF.

CDR3 bases: TGTGCCAGCAGCCCAGGGGGTACTGGAAACACCATATATTTT. It encodes CASSPGGTGNTIYF. The chain joins TRBV9 to TRBJ1-3; 7 bases are a match to TRBD1. V lost 4 bases, J lost 2 bases, and 3 bases stayed unmatched. The length of the CDR3 is 14 residues. Per germline, CDR1 SGDLS and CDR2 YYNGEE.

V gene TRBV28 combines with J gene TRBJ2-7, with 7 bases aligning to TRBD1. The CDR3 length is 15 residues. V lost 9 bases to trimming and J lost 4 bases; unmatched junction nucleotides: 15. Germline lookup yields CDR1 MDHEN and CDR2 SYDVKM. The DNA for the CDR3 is TGTGCCAGTCTCGCATCGACCGGGACAGCTTACGAGCAGTACTTC. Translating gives CASLASTGTAYEQYF.

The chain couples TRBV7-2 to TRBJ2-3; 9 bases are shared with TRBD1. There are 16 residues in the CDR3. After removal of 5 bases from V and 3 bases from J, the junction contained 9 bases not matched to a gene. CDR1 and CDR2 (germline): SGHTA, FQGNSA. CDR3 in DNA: TGTGCCAGCAGCCTGGGCCGGGACAGGGTAACAGATACGCAGTATTTT. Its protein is CASSLGRDRVTDTQYF. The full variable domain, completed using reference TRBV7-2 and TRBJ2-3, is GAGVSQSPSNKVTEKGKDVELRCDPISGHTALYWYRQSLGQGLEFLIYFQGNSAPDKSGLPSDRFSAERTGGSVSTLTIQRTQQEDSAVYLCASSLGRDRVTDTQYFGPGTRLTVL.

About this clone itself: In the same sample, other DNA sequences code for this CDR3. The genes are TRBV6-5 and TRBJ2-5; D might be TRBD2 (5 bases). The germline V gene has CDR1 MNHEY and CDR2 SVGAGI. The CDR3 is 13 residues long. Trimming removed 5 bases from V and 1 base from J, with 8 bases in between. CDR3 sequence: CASSRTVQETQYF. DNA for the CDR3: TGTGCCAGCAGTCGGACTGTCCAAGAGACCCAGTACTTC.

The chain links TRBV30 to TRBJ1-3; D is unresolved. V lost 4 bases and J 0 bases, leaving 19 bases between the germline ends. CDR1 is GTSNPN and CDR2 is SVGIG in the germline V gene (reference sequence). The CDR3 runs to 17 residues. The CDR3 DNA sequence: TGTGCCTGGAACGGCCTCACGGCATCTGACTCTGGAAACACCATATATTTT. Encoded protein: CAWNGLTASDSGNTIYF.

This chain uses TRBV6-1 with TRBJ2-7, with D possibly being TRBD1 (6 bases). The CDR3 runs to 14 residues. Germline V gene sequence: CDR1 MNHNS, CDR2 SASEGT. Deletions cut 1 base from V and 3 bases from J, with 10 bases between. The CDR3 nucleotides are TGTGCCAGCAGTGAAGGGGGCAGGGGCTACGAGCAGTACTTC. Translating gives CASSEGGRGYEQYF.

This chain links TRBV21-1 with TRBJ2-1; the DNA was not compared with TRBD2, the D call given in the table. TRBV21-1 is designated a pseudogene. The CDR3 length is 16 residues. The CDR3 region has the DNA TGTGCCAGCAGCAAGTGTAGCGGGGGGGCTGGGAATGAGCAGTTCTTC. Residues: CASSKCSGGAGNEQFF.

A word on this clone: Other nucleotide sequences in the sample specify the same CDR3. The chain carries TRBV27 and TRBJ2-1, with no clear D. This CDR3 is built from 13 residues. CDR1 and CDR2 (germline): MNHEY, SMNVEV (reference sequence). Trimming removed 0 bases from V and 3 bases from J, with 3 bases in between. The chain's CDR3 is CASSLSSYNEQFF. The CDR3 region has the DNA TGTGCCAGCAGTTTATCCAGCTACAATGAGCAGTTCTTC.

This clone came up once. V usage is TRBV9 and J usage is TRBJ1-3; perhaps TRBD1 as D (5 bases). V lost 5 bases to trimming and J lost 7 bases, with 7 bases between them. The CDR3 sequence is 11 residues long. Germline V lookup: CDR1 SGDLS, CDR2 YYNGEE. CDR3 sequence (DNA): TGTGCCAGCAGGGGGGATAACACCATATATTTT. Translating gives CASRGDNTIYF.

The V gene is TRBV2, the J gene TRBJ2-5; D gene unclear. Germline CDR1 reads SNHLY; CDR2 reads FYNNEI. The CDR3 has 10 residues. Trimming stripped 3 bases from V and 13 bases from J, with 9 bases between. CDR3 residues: CASSEVAAYF. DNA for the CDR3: TGTGCCAGCAGTGAGGTTGCCGCGTACTTC.

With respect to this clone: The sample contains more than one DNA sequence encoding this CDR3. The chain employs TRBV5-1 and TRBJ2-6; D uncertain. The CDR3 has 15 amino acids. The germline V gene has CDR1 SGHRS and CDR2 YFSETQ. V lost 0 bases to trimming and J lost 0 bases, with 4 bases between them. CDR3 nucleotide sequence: TGCGCCAGCAGCTTGGGAGACTCTGGGGCCAACGTCCTGACTTTC. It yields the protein CASSLGDSGANVLTF.

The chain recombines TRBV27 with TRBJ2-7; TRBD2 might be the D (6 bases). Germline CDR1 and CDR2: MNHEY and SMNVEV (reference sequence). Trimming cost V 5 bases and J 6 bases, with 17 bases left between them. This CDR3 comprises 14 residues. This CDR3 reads CASSPYSIGGEQYF. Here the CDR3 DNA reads TGTGCCAGCAGTCCATACAGTATCGGGGGCGAGCAGTACTTC.

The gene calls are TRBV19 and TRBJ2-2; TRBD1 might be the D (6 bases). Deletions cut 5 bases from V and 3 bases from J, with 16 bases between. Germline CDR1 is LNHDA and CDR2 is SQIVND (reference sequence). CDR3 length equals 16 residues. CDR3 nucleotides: TGTGCCAGTAGTGAACAGGGACACGGTCACACCGGGGAGCTGTTTTTT. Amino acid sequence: CASSEQGHGHTGELFF.

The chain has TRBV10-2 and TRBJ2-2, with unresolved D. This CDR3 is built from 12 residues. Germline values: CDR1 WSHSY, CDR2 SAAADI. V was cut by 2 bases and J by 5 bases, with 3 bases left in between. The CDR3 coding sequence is TGCGCCAGCAGTGAGGGAACCGGGGAGCTGTTTTTT. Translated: CASSEGTGELFF.

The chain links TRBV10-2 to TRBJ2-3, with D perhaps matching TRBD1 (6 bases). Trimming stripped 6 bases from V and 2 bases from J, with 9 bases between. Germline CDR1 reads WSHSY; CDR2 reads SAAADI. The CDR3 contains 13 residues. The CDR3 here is CASRRQVTDTQYF. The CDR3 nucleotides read TGCGCCAGCAGGCGACAGGTCACAGATACGCAGTATTTT.

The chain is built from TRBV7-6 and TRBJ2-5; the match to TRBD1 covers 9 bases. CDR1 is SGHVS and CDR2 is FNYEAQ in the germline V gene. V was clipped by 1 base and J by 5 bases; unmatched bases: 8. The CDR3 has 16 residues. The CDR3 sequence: CASSLVGTGSWETQYF. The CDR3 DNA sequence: TGTGCCAGCAGCTTAGTTGGGACAGGGAGCTGGGAGACCCAGTACTTC.

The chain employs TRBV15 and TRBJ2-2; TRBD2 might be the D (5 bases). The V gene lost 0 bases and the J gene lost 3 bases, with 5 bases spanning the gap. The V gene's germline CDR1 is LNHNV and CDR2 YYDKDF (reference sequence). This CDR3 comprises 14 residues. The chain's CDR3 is CATSRDSDTGELFF. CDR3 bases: TGTGCCACCAGCAGAGATAGCGACACCGGGGAGCTGTTTTTT.

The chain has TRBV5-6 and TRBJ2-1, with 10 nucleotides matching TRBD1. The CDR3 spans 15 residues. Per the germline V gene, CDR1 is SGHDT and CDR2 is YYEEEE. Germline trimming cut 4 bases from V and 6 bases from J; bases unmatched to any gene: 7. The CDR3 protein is CASSNPGQGSNEQFF. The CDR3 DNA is TGTGCCAGCAGCAACCCGGGACAGGGGTCCAATGAGCAGTTCTTC.

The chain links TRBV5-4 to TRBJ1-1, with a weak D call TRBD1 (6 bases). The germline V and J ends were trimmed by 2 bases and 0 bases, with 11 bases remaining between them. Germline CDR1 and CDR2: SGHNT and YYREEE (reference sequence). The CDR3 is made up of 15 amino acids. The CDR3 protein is CASSFPGAMNTEAFF. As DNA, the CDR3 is TGTGCCAGCAGCTTCCCGGGGGCGATGAACACTGAAGCTTTCTTT.

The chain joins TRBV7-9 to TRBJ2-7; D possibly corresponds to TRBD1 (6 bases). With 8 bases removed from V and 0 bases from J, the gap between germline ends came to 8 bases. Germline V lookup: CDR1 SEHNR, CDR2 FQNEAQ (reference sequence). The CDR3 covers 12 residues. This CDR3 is CASSDSSYEQYF. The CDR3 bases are TGTGCCAGCTCGGACAGCTCCTACGAGCAGTACTTC.

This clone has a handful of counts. The CDR3 DNA reads TGTGCCACCAGTGATTCTTCCACCTATTCCTACGAGCAGTACTTC. It encodes CATSDSSTYSYEQYF. V gene TRBV24-1 combines with J gene TRBJ2-7; no clear D gene. The germline V gene has CDR1 KGHDR and CDR2 SFDVKD. Trimming took 2 bases from V and 1 from J, leaving 11 bases between them. This CDR3 has 15 amino acids.

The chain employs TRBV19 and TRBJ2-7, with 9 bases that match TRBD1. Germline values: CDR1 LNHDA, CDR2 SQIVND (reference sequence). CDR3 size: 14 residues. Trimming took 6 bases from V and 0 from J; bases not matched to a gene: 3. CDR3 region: CASRRTGDSYEQYF. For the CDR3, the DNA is TGTGCCAGTAGGAGGACAGGGGACTCCTACGAGCAGTACTTC.

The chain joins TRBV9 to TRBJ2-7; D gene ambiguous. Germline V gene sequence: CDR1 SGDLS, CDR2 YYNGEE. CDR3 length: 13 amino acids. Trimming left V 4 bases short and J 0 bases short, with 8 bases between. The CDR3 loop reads CASSFRDSYEQYF. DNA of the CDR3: TGTGCCAGCAGCTTCCGAGACTCCTACGAGCAGTACTTC.

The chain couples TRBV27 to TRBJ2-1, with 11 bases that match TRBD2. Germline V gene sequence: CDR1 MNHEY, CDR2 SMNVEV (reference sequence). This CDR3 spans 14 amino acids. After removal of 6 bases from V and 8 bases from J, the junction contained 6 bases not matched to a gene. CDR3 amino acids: CASRGSGRGYEQFF. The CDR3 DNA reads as TGTGCCAGCAGAGGTAGCGGGAGGGGGTATGAGCAGTTCTTC.

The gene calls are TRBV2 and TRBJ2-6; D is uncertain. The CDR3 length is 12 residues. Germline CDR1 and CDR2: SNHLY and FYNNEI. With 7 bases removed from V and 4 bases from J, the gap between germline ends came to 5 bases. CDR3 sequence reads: CASTFGANVLTF. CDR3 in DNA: TGTGCCAGCACATTCGGGGCCAACGTCCTGACTTTC.

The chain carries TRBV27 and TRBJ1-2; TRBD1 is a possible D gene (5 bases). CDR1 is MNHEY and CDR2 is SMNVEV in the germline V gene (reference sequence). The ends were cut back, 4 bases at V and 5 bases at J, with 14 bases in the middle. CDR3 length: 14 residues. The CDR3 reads CASSYDPGGYGYTF. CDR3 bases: TGTGCCAGCAGTTACGACCCGGGGGGGTATGGCTACACCTTC.

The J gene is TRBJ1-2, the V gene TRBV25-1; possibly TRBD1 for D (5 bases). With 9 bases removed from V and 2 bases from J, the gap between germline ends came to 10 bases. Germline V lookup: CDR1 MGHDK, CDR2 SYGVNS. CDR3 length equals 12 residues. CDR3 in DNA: TGTGCCAGTAGGGACGGGAACTATGGCTACACCTTC. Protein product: CASRDGNYGYTF.